This note documents a single TCR beta chain sequence. The antigen this receptor binds is unknown. Base qualities are missing; no much larger clone stands one base away. The library relied on the immunoSEQ multiplex PCR assay. The multiplex PCR relied on a mix of 60 forward primers for TCR Vbeta segments and 13 reverse primers for TCR Jbeta segments. A multiplex PCR assay on genomic DNA amplified the CDR3 region of rearranged TCR beta genes. Amplified TCR beta libraries were sequenced as 87-base-pair reads on the Illumina HiSeq System. As for how the authors treated the data: Across the roughly 600 repertoires, a later analysis counted some 80 million unique TCR beta chains, approximately 12 million of which were shared by at least two donors. Raw reads were error-corrected and collapsed into unique sequences by a nearest-neighbor algorithm in which closely related sequences were merged to remove PCR and sequencing errors. CDR3 sequences were aligned to IMGT reference sequences to assign V, D and J gene segments. Each retained sequence needed at least a six-nucleotide match to both a V gene segment and a J gene segment. A rearrangement counted as productive if the CDR3 had no stop codons and remained in frame with V and J, and every other rearrangement counted as non-productive. CDR3 was defined according to IMGT convention as the region running from the second conserved V-encoded cysteine to the conserved J-encoded phenylalanine. In an earlier analysis of more than 550 of the donors, sequences lacking an unambiguous match to a single V gene segment were excluded. An earlier analysis of 587 of the donors called V segments functional above 56.7% productive rearrangements and segregating when the between-donor standard deviation exceeded 5%. A statistical classification framework was developed to diagnose cytomegalovirus status using the catalog of TCR beta chain sequences. In a later analysis, V and J genes were assigned by comparing TCR nucleotide sequences against IMGT/GENE-DB human TR gene sequences. A later analysis assigned CDR3 sequences and most-parsimonious VDJ recombination scenarios with the TCRdist pipeline. In a later analysis, every TCR beta chain was defined by the combination of its CDR3 amino acid sequence and its V-gene family, and reads without a unique V-gene family were dropped. As a way to deal with suspected cross-contamination and a sequencing artifact, a later analysis dropped 450 to 700 nucleotide sequences that were highly shared and had low generation probability. For each public chain, a later analysis derived a clonal expansion index from normalized ranks of inferred template counts within each repertoire. A later analysis computed generation probabilities with a VDJ recombination model fitted to out-of-frame rearrangements, and checked the results against IGoR. Hypergeometric tests were used in a later analysis to score TCR-TCR, TCR-HLA and TCR-CMV co-occurrence, with a repertoire-size bias correction applied to the TCR pairs. To estimate false discovery rates, a later analysis permuted the HLA or CMV assignments 20 times. In a later analysis, co-occurring TCRs were grouped using DBSCAN, and TCRdist sequence similarity was added for clustering within HLA-allele-positive subsets. Co-occurrence clustering excluded repertoires with fewer than 30,000 or more than 120,000 public chains, plus five with anomalous nucleotide sharing. TCRdb mirrors the immuneACCESS table, restricted to in-frame sequences. Some clones are absent from its copies; in checked studies, under half trace to an unresolved V gene, and the reason for the others is unknown. V, J and clone size are taken as reported in that table, and D and trimming were inferred from the DNA itself. In all, the sample holds some 130,000 clones, and 77% of those were seen once. The ten most abundant clones make up less than 5% of the sample.

V is pared back by 0 bases and J by 4 bases, with 13 bases lying between the germline termini. The CDR3, cysteine through phenylalanine, is 17 amino acids long. The kept DNA is CDR3 alone, 51 bases in frame from the first base. Via the germline V gene, CDR1 is MGHRA and CDR2 YSYEKL. The cohort consisted of 600 or so healthy bone marrow donors. At the time of sampling, all cohort members were nominally healthy, though unrecorded immune exposures were likely present. The donor was CMV seronegative and was included in the group of a few hundred seronegative cohort members. Each donor provided a peripheral blood sample, and peripheral blood mononuclear cells were used for TCR beta sequencing. The Qiagen DNeasy Blood Extraction Kit was used to extract genomic DNA from the blood cell samples. The data stem from a study of cytomegalovirus exposure and HLA in healthy donors (dated by TCRdb to the late 2010s). General notes on the study: An earlier analysis of approximately 640 of the donors reported approximately 290 Gb of sequence data and some 120 million unique TCR beta sequences from some 180 million T cells. An earlier analysis of 587 of the donors applied high-throughput TCR beta sequencing to assess whether each TCR beta V gene segment acted as functional or pseudogenic. Typing coverage differed by locus: A, B, C, DRB1 and DQB1 were typed in roughly 629-630 donors, DQA1 in 500 to 550, DPA1 in some 570, and DPB1 in 400 to 490. A later genetic analysis used genome-wide SNP genotypes for about 55% of the 666 donors, treating that subset as a discovery cohort. The study aimed to test whether signatures of past pathogen exposure could be identified by cataloging public T cell receptors. Besides the first cohort of approximately 670 subjects, a separate validation cohort made up of over 100 different subjects was used. About five DR-DQ haplotypes were treated as single units for association and clustering because of strong linkage in the cohort. The genetic ancestry cluster associated with self-reported Caucasian donors included about 84% of the roughly 360 genotyped donors. Rather than drawing on any new phenotypic data, the later analysis identified candidate immune exposures from TCR beta sequences and the way those sequences occurred across donors. Alongside the repertoire data, information on donor age, sex, ethnicity and CMV serostatus was compiled. To predict cytomegalovirus infection status, the study brought together high-throughput TCR immunosequencing, statistical association of individual TCRs with disease status, and machine learning. Across around 400 genotyped donors of the cohort, an average of roughly 250,000 unique TCR beta nucleotide sequences per donor were sequenced, and roughly 20% of those sequences were non-productive. HLA typing included class I and class II loci at four-digit resolution. Roughly 310 gigabases of sequencing data and approximately 84 million unique TCR sequences were included in an early release covering roughly 600 HLA-typed donors. In a later analysis, previously published TCR beta repertoires from some 640 donors were re-analyzed and high-resolution HLA genotyping was added so that TCR occurrence patterns could be studied. Using immunosequencing, the study profiled T cell repertoires from around 680 subjects and related those repertoires to cytomegalovirus serostatus. Every repertoire in the discovery cohort had been generated on one and the same sequencing platform. General study outcomes and caveats: In a later analysis, the rate of TCR association differed among HLA loci, with DRB1 alleles having the most associated TCRs and HLA-C alleles having the fewest. In an earlier analysis of about 600 of the donors, most TCR beta V segments appeared in productive rearrangements about 90% or about 30% of the time, broadly matching IMGT annotations. Immune exposure information for the cohort was limited to CMV serostatus. Most TCR sequences were observed very rarely across donors, whereas some public TCRs were present in many individuals. In a later genetic analysis, fewer N-insertions in productive TCRs were reported among donors in an Asian-associated ancestry cluster than the roughly 670-donor mean. A cluster of highly shared sequence variants was judged likely to be a technical artifact of the sequencing pipeline. The study listed 150 to 200 TCR beta chains as associated with cytomegalovirus. This cohort had only TCR beta chains sequenced, and the lack of alpha or paired-chain data limited which features could be detected. The presence/absence analyses assumed that sequencing depth was roughly uniform across donors, and that assumption may not be true. Correlated functional status among segregating V segments might reflect linkage disequilibrium, but an unknown experimental factor could not be ruled out. Some IMGT-functional V segments, including TRBV6-2 and TRBV6-3, could not be distinguished by the 87-base-pair reads and were therefore excluded. Some 15 rarely observed V segments, including chromosome 9 orphons, were excluded from the earlier analysis of about 500 of the donors because counts were too low. A later analysis reported that several top co-occurrence clusters appeared linked to parvovirus B19, influenza, CMV and Epstein-Barr virus. A later genetic analysis associated a missense DCLRE1C variant with V-gene and J-gene trimming of TCR beta chains, and an independent cohort replicated the association. Specific HLA alleles were associated with about 17,000 TCR beta sequences at a false discovery rate of 0.05 in a later analysis. In a later analysis, HLA-associated TCR beta chains were found to be more clonally expanded and to have lower generation probabilities than equally common non-associated chains. A further reported finding was that TCR beta sequences accurately predicted the HLA-A and HLA-B alleles for most subjects in the first cohort. Strong co-occurrence of HLA alleles, especially DR and DQ, made assigning TCR associations to individual alleles difficult. Most CMV-associated TCR beta chains appeared to be HLA-restricted in a later analysis, and the HLA associations seemed to be driven largely by CMV exposure. The classifier was reported to diagnose cytomegalovirus status with high specificity and sensitivity in both the original cohort and the validation cohort. In vitro tests confirmed that a few of the cytomegalovirus-associated TCR beta chains recognize cytomegalovirus antigens. Because HLA typing was missing for some donors at each locus, association tests included only the typed subset. According to the authors, the approach could potentially be generalized to other disease states and immunological phenotypes.

Sequencing input: PBMCs. The rearranged chain carries TRBV4-1 and TRBJ1-6, and TRBD1 may be the D gene, going by 6 matching bases. This clonotype was obtained from a male donor in good health and CMV-seronegative. The CDR3 protein is CASSQEGGGRYNSPLHF. The DNA is as follows: TGCGCCAGCAGCCAAGAAGGGGGGGGCAGGTATAATTCACCCCTCCACTTT.